These 16 T cell receptor beta chains originate from one sample sequenced in a study of blood T cell repertoires in COVID-19. TCRdb's table, derived via immunoSEQ multiplex PCR, lists solely in-frame clones and lacks some. The sample has more than 110,000 clones; 75% to 80% are singletons. Input material: PBMCs or T cells enriched from blood (not recorded which). The receptors here all came from a woman between 50 and 59 years old who had recovered from COVID-19.

CDR3 sequence (DNA): TGTGCCAGCTCACCACCTTCGGGACAGGGAGTAAATACGCAGTATTTT. Its translation: CASSPPSGQGVNTQYF. The chain joins TRBV18 to TRBJ2-3; 9 bases line up with TRBD1. The V gene's germline CDR1 is KGHSH and CDR2 LQKENI. The V gene end was trimmed by 0 bases and the J gene end by 7 bases; junction bases not matched to a gene: 8. CDR3 size: 16 residues. The full variable domain, with the rest looked up from reference TRBV18 and TRBJ2-3, is NAGVMQNPRHLVRRRGQEARLRCSPMKGHSHVYWYRQLPEEGLKFMVYLQKENIIDESGMPKERFSAEFPKEGPSILRIQQVVRGDSAAYFCASSPPSGQGVNTQYFGPGTRLTVL.

The chain has TRBV18 and TRBJ1-6; D call uncertain. Germline V gives CDR1 KGHSH, CDR2 LQKENI. The ends were cut back, 2 bases at V and 7 bases at J, with 9 bases in the middle. The CDR3 extends over 14 amino acids. This CDR3 is CASSPEDTNSPLHF. DNA for the CDR3: TGTGCCAGCTCACCAGAGGATACAAATTCACCCCTCCACTTT.

The table lists this clone with a few counts. The rearrangement uses TRBV5-5 and TRBJ2-6; 10 nucleotides align to TRBD1. This CDR3 spans 17 amino acids. With 4 bases clipped from V and 0 bases from J, the junction kept 4 bases outside the gene matches. Germline-derived CDR1 and CDR2 are SGHKS and YYEKEE (reference sequence). This chain's CDR3 is CASSPGTGVSGANVLTF. CDR3 DNA sequence: TGTGCCAGCAGCCCTGGGACAGGGGTCTCTGGGGCCAACGTCCTGACTTTC.

V gene TRBV7-9 combines with J gene TRBJ2-7; 9 bases are a match to TRBD1. The germline V gene encodes CDR1 SEHNR and CDR2 FQNEAQ (reference sequence). CDR3 size: 14 residues. V lost 1 base, J lost 6 bases, and 4 bases stayed unmatched. CDR3 nucleotides: TGTGCCAGCAGCTTAGTACAGGGGGCAGGCGAGCAGTACTTC. As protein: CASSLVQGAGEQYF.

The rearrangement links TRBV25-1 to TRBJ2-1; D perhaps matches TRBD2 (5 bases). The V and J ends lost 2 bases and 6 bases respectively, with 11 bases between them. In germline, CDR1 is MGHDK, CDR2 SYGVNS. The CDR3 is 14 residues long. The DNA for the CDR3 is TGTGCCAGCAGTGAACCGGGAATAAGCAATGAGCAGTTCTTC. Residues: CASSEPGISNEQFF.

The table lists this clone with many counts. This rearrangement joins TRBV9 to TRBJ1-3; a possible D gene is TRBD1 (5 bases). The germline V and J ends were trimmed by 0 bases and 3 bases, with 10 bases remaining between them. Germline CDR1 reads SGDLS; CDR2 reads YYNGEE. The CDR3 has 15 amino acids. CDR3 coding DNA: TGTGCCAGCAGCGTAGACACGGGGGTTGGAAACACCATATATTTT. Protein sequence: CASSVDTGVGNTIYF.

This clone was detected a few times. The chain couples TRBV4-1 to TRBJ1-1; D is ambiguous. Germline V CDR1 and CDR2: MGHRA, YSYEKL. This CDR3 has 13 residues. V lost 0 bases and J lost 10, with 12 bases in between. The CDR3 region has the DNA TGCGCCAGCAGCCAAGACGACTCCCTGGGAGCTTTCTTT. It encodes CASSQDDSLGAFF.

This clone was observed at least ten times. The J gene is TRBJ2-2, the V gene TRBV6-4; 11 bases line up with TRBD1. CDR3 length: 15 amino acids. Per the germline V gene, CDR1 is MRHNA and CDR2 is SNTAGT. With 5 bases clipped from V and 5 bases from J, the junction kept 4 bases outside the gene matches. The CDR3 loop reads CASSPGQGATGELFF. CDR3 DNA sequence: TGTGCCAGCAGTCCAGGACAGGGGGCAACCGGGGAGCTGTTTTTT.

This clone appeared once. This sequence joins TRBV25-1 and TRBJ2-3, with TRBD2 matching over 14 bases. After removal of 5 bases from V and 5 bases from J, the junction contained 6 bases not matched to a gene. The CDR3 sequence is 16 residues long. Per germline, CDR1 MGHDK and CDR2 SYGVNS. In DNA, the CDR3 is TGTGCCAGCAGTCCACGGACTAGCGGGGGGATAGATACGCAGTATTTT. Translation gives CASSPRTSGGIDTQYF. The full variable domain, its missing parts supplied by reference TRBV25-1 and TRBJ2-3, is EADIYQTPRYLVIGTGKKITLECSQTMGHDKMYWYQQDPGMELHLIHYSYGVNSTEKGDLSSESTVSRIRTEHFPLTLESARPSHTSQYLCASSPRTSGGIDTQYFGPGTRLTVL.

The DNA for the CDR3 is TGTGCCAGCAGTTTATCAGTCCAGATCGAGGGAGTAGACTATGGCTACACCTTC. This translates into CASSLSVQIEGVDYGYTF. The V and J genes are TRBV28 and TRBJ1-2; no clear D. The ends were cut back, 1 base at V and 3 bases at J, with 21 bases in the middle. CDR3 length: 18 residues. In germline, CDR1 is MDHEN, CDR2 SYDVKM.

The chain recombines TRBV6-5 with TRBJ2-7; D call uncertain. Trimming removed 6 bases from V and 0 bases from J, with 9 bases in between. From germline, CDR1 is MNHEY and CDR2 SVGAGI. There are 13 residues in the CDR3. CDR3 region: CASSLFNSYEQYF. The CDR3 coding sequence is TGTGCCAGCAGCCTATTTAACTCCTACGAGCAGTACTTC.

The V gene is TRBV27, the J gene TRBJ2-3; possibly TRBD2 for D (6 bases). V shed 3 bases and J shed 2 bases, with 15 bases lying between them. The CDR3 runs 16 residues. CDR1 and CDR2 from the germline V gene are MNHEY and SMNVEV (reference sequence). The CDR3 loop reads CASSFVGDFSTDTQYF. In nucleotides, the CDR3 is TGTGCCAGCAGTTTTGTAGGGGACTTTTCCACAGATACGCAGTATTTT.

This sequence joins TRBV6-5 and TRBJ2-1; 10 nucleotides agree with TRBD1. V lost 0 bases to trimming and J lost 10 bases; unmatched junction nucleotides: 9. The CDR3 runs 16 residues. CDR1 and CDR2 from the germline V gene are MNHEY and SVGAGI. The CDR3 DNA reads as TGTGCCAGCAGTTACTCGACTGGGACAGGGGCAGAGGAGCAGTTCTTC. This sequence encodes CASSYSTGTGAEEQFF.

In its sample, this clone was seen once. The gene calls are TRBV9 and TRBJ1-3; D not certain. CDR3 size: 14 residues. Germline V gene lookup returns CDR1 SGDLS and CDR2 YYNGEE. V was shortened by 0 bases and J by 2 bases, with 6 bases between the two germline ends. CDR3 sequence reads: CASSVEPAGNTIYF. In nucleotides, the CDR3 is TGTGCCAGCAGCGTAGAGCCGGCTGGAAACACCATATATTTT.

V gene TRBV19 combines with J gene TRBJ2-1; the match to TRBD2 covers 16 bases. This CDR3 contains 19 residues. Germline V gene sequence: CDR1 LNHDA, CDR2 SQIVND (reference sequence). V lost 5 bases, J lost 1 base, and 8 bases stayed unmatched. CDR3 sequence: CASSSHGTSGRVSYNEQFF. CDR3 DNA: TGTGCCAGTAGTTCCCACGGGACTAGCGGGAGGGTTTCCTACAATGAGCAGTTCTTC.

The chain links TRBV10-3 to TRBJ1-2; 8 nucleotides line up with TRBD1. CDR1 is ENHRY and CDR2 is SYGVKD in the germline V gene. Trimming at V came to 9 bases and at J to 2 bases, leaving 11 bases not matched to a gene. The CDR3 is made up of 15 amino acids. In nucleotides, the CDR3 is TGTGCCATGTCTCCTAGCGACAGGGGAAACTATGGCTACACCTTC. Translating it yields CAMSPSDRGNYGYTF.